This TCR beta chain comes out of a study of shared clonotypes between healthy human individuals. This CDR3 has 16 residues. Germline loops: CDR1 SGHAT, CDR2 FQNNGV. V dropped 3 bases and J dropped 2; count of bases not matched to a gene: 9. The naive CD8 population came from CD45RO-negative cells selected for CCR7, without terminally differentiated effector memory CD45RA+ cells. The protocol was immunoSEQ multiplex PCR, while the TCRdb copy is restricted to in-frame clones and leaves out a portion. The table includes 1.5 million to 2.5 million clones, about 95% detected once. Material for sequencing was naive CD8+ T cells sorted from blood. The clonotype was recovered from a man aged 18 to 29 in good health. V and J are TRBV11-2 and TRBJ1-2, with 7 bases fitting TRBD1. For the CDR3, the DNA is TGTGCCAGCAGCTTTTCGCCTGGGACAGTCAACTATGGCTACACCTTC. Its translation is CASSFSPGTVNYGYTF.